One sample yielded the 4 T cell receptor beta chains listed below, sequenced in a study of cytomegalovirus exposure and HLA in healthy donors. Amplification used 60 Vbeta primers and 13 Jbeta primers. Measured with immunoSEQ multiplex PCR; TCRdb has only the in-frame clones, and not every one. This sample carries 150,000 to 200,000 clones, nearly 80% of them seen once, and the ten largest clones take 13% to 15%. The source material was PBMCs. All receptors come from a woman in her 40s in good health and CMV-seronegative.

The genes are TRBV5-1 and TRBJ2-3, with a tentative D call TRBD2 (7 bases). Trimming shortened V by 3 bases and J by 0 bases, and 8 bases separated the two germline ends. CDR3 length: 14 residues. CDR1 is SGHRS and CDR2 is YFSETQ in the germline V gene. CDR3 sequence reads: CASSSGGSTDTQYF. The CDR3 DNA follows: TGCGCCAGCAGCTCGGGGGGCAGCACAGATACGCAGTATTTT. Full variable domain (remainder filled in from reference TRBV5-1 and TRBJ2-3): KAGVTQTPRYLIKTRGQQVTLSCSPISGHRSVSWYQQTPGQGLQFLFEYFSETQRNKGNFPGRFSGRQFSNSRSEMNVSTLELGDSALYLCASSSGGSTDTQYFGPGTRLTVL.

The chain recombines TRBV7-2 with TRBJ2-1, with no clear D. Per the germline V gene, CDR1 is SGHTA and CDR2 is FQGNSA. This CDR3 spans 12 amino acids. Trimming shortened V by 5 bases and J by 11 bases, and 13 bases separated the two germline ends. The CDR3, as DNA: TGTGCCAGCAGCGCCGACATCAACCAGCAGTTCTTC. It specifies CASSADINQQFF.

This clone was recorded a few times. The CDR3 DNA follows: TGTGCCAGTAGTATAGAGCGTTACAATGAGCAGTTCTTC. This translates into CASSIERYNEQFF. This chain connects TRBV19 to TRBJ2-1; the D is unclear. Trimming shortened V by 0 bases and J by 4 bases, and 4 bases separated the two germline ends. This CDR3 contains 13 residues. Per the germline V gene, CDR1 is LNHDA and CDR2 is SQIVND (reference sequence).

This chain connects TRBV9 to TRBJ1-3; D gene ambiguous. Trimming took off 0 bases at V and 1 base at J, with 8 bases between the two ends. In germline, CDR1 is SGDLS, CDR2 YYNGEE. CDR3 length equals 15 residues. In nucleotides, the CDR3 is TGTGCCAGCAGCGTAGTCGGGGTATCTGGAAACACCATATATTTT. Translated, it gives CASSVVGVSGNTIYF.